This is a list of T cell receptor beta chains from one sample in a study of Graves' ophthalmopathy and Graves' hyperthyroidism. TCRdb reprocessed the multiplex PCR reads with MiXCR, giving one entry per CDR3 protein. The repertoire holds about 740,000 distinct CDR3 sequences, with 35% to 50% as singletons. Sequencing was done on a sample of peripheral blood. These receptors were collected from an adult man with Graves' ophthalmopathy. CDR3s leave out the opening cysteine and the closing phenylalanine or tryptophan. Size is stated for part of the rows, as once, few or many counts, or as a class when the clone is expanded.

many	12	TRBV19	TRBJ1-2	ASSPLPNRDGYT
once	15	TRBV9	TRBJ2-2	ASGKPGLAGNTGELF
few	12	TRBV6-1	TRBJ1-2	ASTTPIEGYGYT
-	14	TRBV6-5	TRBJ2-7	ASSYSGLAGTYEQY
-	9	TRBV29-1	TRBJ1-1	SLGRGTEAF
many	11	TRBV24-1	TRBJ1-2	ATSVSRDYGYT
-	13	TRBV7-9	TRBJ1-4	ASRTSGTGVEKLF
-	12	TRBV7-9	TRBJ1-1	ASSHFRRDTEAF
-	15	TRBV7-8	TRBJ2-5	ASSQEGASGRRETQY
-	12	TRBV20-1	TRBJ2-7	SAREGTSAYEQY
once	14	TRBV10-3	TRBJ1-2	AISESWAGDHYGYT
-	13	TRBV7-2	TRBJ2-7	ASSLQGAGSHEQY
many	15	TRBV24-1	TRBJ2-5	ATSDLSGTGAGETQY
many	11	TRBV5-6	TRBJ1-1	ASSLPRGTEAF
few	12	TRBV5-6	TRBJ1-2	ASSLMQGNYGYT
-	14	TRBV9	TRBJ1-6	ASSRLQGDNNSPLH
many	13	TRBV24-1	TRBJ1-5	ASTQQGASNQPQH
many	13	TRBV2	TRBJ2-3	ASRRQGPSTDTQY
few	12	TRBV4-2	TRBJ2-7	ASSQEDRTYEQY
-	15	TRBV9	TRBJ2-2	ASSVSGQGGFTGELF
many	15	TRBV10-1	TRBJ2-7	ASSGLQRGSVGYEQY
-	9	TRBV20-1	TRBJ1-1	SALGNTEAF
few	13	TRBV20-1	TRBJ2-7	SARDSIGASYEQY
many	12	TRBV29-1	TRBJ1-2	SVGLTGGAEGYT
-	7	TRBV20-1	TRBJ1-2	SALRGYT
-	12	TRBV20-1	TRBJ2-7	SAGRDIFSYEQY
many	10	TRBV6-1	TRBJ1-1	ASSEVRTEAF
few	14	TRBV5-1	TRBJ1-1	ASSYSFQTRTTEAF
-	11	TRBV29-1	TRBJ2-5	SRLAGGQETQY
-	13	TRBV5-1	TRBJ2-2	ASSLNRVDTGELF
many	14	TRBV2	TRBJ1-4	ASSDGRWGTVEKLF
-	16	TRBV25-1	TRBJ1-4	ASRPDPGSRGTNEKLF
many	13	TRBV19	TRBJ1-4	ASSIDTGTGGQLF
many	11	TRBV4-2	TRBJ1-1	ASSPEGYTEAF
few	15	TRBV25-1	TRBJ2-5	ASSLLGSGERQETQY
-	12	TRBV7-8	TRBJ1-6	ASSRRQDGSPLH
many	10	TRBV10-2	TRBJ1-1	ASRLTNTEAF
-	15	TRBV24-1	TRBJ1-5	ATSDPDRGFRNQPQH
-	13	TRBV2	TRBJ2-5	ASVETRWGAETQY
many	13	TRBV19	TRBJ1-1	ASIPTDTMNTEAF
-	13	TRBV29-1	TRBJ2-5	SVEDRGQGGETQY
-	12	TRBV7-9	TRBJ1-4	ASSLSEGNEKLF
-	13	TRBV11-1	TRBJ2-3	ASSRLGLSTDTQY
few	11	TRBV7-2	TRBJ2-2	ASIGGGTGELF
-	11	TRBV20-1	TRBJ2-5	SGGQGDWETQY
few	10	TRBV20-1	TRBJ2-7	SARAPGGEQY
-	12	TRBV12-3/TRBV12-4	TRBJ1-1	ASSLESPAGEAF
medium-sized	12	TRBV25-1	TRBJ1-1	ASTKSGVWGEAF
few	12	TRBV2	TRBJ1-1	ASRWDRRVGEAF
few	14	TRBV5-1	TRBJ2-7	ASSLAARTLRYEQY
-	12	TRBV5-1	TRBJ2-7	ASSPTSKSYEQY
many	13	TRBV15	TRBJ1-2	ATSRETGASFGYT
many	12	TRBV4-2	TRBJ1-6	ASSQVDPSSPLH